The clone carrying this T cell receptor (beta chain) has a single count. The data were obtained in a study of T cell changes during pregnancy in multiple sclerosis. The method was immunoSEQ multiplex PCR; TCRdb's version includes in-frame clones alone and lacks a portion of them. Of about 73,000 clones listed, roughly nine tenths are singletons. This CDR3 contains 15 residues. Trimming cost V 3 bases and J 3 bases, with 15 bases left between them. The germline V gene has CDR1 MNHEY and CDR2 SMNVEV (reference sequence). Source: peripheral blood, taken in the second trimester of pregnancy. The genes are TRBV27 and TRBJ2-7; D is possibly TRBD1 (5 bases). The TCR was taken from a female donor in good health, enrolled as a control in a pregnancy study. The CDR3 spells CASSFIWGTGYEQYF. CDR3 sequence (DNA): TGTGCCAGCAGTTTTATCTGGGGCACAGGCTACGAGCAGTACTTC.